This TCR beta chain was observed in a study of tumor-infiltrating lymphocytes in primary liver carcinoma. Study in general: Sequencing of the samples generated roughly 3.65 to 7.5 million productive TCRbeta reads, with similar yields across tissue types. Whole-study findings and limits: Paired tumor-adjacent and tumor-blood samples overlapped less than tumor region pairs did.

In the case of this clonotype: Its antigen is unknown.

TCR beta cDNA came from about 450 ng total RNA, primed with a constant-region primer. Three nested multiplex PCR rounds of slightly modified ARM-PCR generated TCR beta libraries. Using its own MiXCR run on the multiplex PCR reads, TCRdb lists one record per CDR3 protein. The table shows fewer than 400,000 distinct CDR3 sequences, with around 50% occurring only once. Extraction also yielded germline DNA, while blood RNA was obtained from unsorted whole blood. Before the surgical procedure, roughly 4.3 milliliters of peripheral blood were collected. Sequencing was carried out using peripheral blood. This receptor was taken from a woman in her 30s with primary liver carcinoma and hepatitis B virus infection.

The CDR3 bases are TGTGCCAGCGTCCCCTACGGTGTGGGTTACAATGAGCAGTTCTTC. It specifies CASVPYGVGYNEQFF. The genes are TRBV11-2 and TRBJ2-1; no reliable D call. CDR3 size: 15 residues. Deletions cut 8 bases from V and 4 bases from J, with 18 bases between. Germline CDR1 is SGHAT and CDR2 is FQNNGV.